This TCR beta chain was profiled in a study of T cell clonotyping in hematopoietic cell transplantation. Findings and caveats of the study: At the given depth, recipient repertoires were over 95% de novo clonotypes.

Deletions cut 4 bases from V and 6 bases from J, with 13 bases between. The CDR3 runs 13 residues. Germline CDR1 and CDR2: SGHDT and YYEEEE. Some clones are missing from TCRdb's copy, which holds only in-frame ones; the method was immunoSEQ multiplex PCR. The sample has 1,500 to 2,000 clones, approximately 72% seen once. A remark on this clone: Its antigen is not identified.

This receptor was taken from a male patient aged 55 to 69 who had an allogeneic stem cell transplant, so the T cells may come from the graft donor. Some clones in this sample may be carry-over from other donors' samples. The V and J genes are TRBV5-6 and TRBJ1-1; tentatively, D is TRBD1 (6 bases). Specimen: PBMCs, collected 30 days after allogeneic stem cell transplant. This CDR3 is CASSAQGRAEAFF. CDR3 bases: TGTGCCAGCAGCGCACAGGGTAGGGCTGAAGCTTTCTTT.